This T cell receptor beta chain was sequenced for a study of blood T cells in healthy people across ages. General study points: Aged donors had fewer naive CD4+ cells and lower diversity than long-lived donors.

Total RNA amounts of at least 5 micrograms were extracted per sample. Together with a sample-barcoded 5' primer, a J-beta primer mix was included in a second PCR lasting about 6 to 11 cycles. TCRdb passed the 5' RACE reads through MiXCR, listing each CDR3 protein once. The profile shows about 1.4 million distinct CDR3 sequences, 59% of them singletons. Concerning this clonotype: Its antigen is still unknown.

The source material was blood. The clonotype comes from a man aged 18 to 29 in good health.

The CDR3, as DNA: TGCAGTGTTATCCTTGGGGGCACAGATACGCAGTATTTT. The encoded protein is CSVILGGTDTQYF. The genes are TRBV20-1 and TRBJ2-3; the D is unclear. CDR1 and CDR2 (germline): DFQATT, SNEGSKA (reference sequence). The CDR3 runs 13 residues. V lost 7 bases, J lost 1 base, and 12 bases lay in between.